The present TCR beta chain was sequenced within a study of long-term antiretroviral therapy in people with HIV. Treatment of all HIV participants took place in the United States. CDR1 LNHNV and CDR2 YYDKDF come from the germline V gene (reference sequence). Trimming removed 5 bases at V and 10 bases at J, with 12 bases between. This CDR3 contains 13 residues. Notes on the study in general: Clones with expansion before ART led the repertoire at all time points.

Researchers ran immunoSEQ v3.0 at survey level. Sequencing targeted about 35,000-50,000 T-cell genomes per sample. The table came from immunoSEQ multiplex PCR; TCRdb's copy has only in-frame clones and leaves some out. The sample shows fewer than 30,000 clones, under 85% of them seen only once. As for this clone: Its specificity is unknown.

This TCR was recovered from a man under 40 with HIV. The V gene is TRBV15, the J gene TRBJ1-6; no firm D call. Sample: unsorted PBMCs, taken 2.1 years after starting antiretroviral therapy. The CDR3 nucleotides read TGTGCCACCAGCCCCCCTTTTTCCTCACCCCTCCACTTT. This sequence encodes CATSPPFSSPLHF. Supplemented by reference TRBV15 and TRBJ1-6, the full variable domain reads DAMVIQNPRYQVTQFGKPVTLSCSQTLNHNVMYWYQQKSSQAPKLLFHYYDKDFNNEADTPDNFQSRRPNTSFCFLDIRSPGLGDTAMYLCATSPPFSSPLHFGNGTRLTVT.